The following is a T cell receptor beta chain sequence with its context. The source of the sample is a study of blood T cells in healthy people across ages. The authors ran a second PCR of 7 to 11 cycles using a sample-barcoded 5' primer and a J-beta primer mix. Each cDNA molecule, via a template-switch adaptor with 12 random nucleotides, was tagged. TCRdb processed the 5' RACE reads anew with MiXCR; each CDR3 protein has one entry. The profile covers approximately 760,000 distinct CDR3 sequences, with roughly 25% appearing a single time and 8% to 10% taken by the ten largest. Per the germline V gene, CDR1 is SGHNT and CDR2 is YYREEE (reference sequence). J was trimmed by 4 bases and V by 1 base; bases with no gene match: 8. This CDR3 is 15 amino acids long. The sample also formed part of further work on T cells of mothers and their children.

This receptor was obtained from a boy aged 10-17 years in good health. The material sequenced was blood. The chain has TRBV5-4 and TRBJ2-7; 7 nucleotides agree with TRBD1. The CDR3 sequence is CASSLLSQGVYEQYF. CDR3 bases: TGTGCCAGCAGCTTGCTTTCTCAGGGGGTATACGAGCAGTACTTC.